The next 21 T cell receptor beta chains were all read from a single sample in a study of CD8+ T cells in alopecia areata. As the sequencing template, cDNA was produced by extracting RNA and reverse transcribing it. Assay used: immunoSEQ multiplex PCR; TCRdb lists only in-frame clones, some missing. The table lists about 190,000 clones, 50% to 60% of them singletons. Specified treatment: oral pan-JAK inhibitor, 5-10 mg twice daily. This sample comprised CD4+ T cells sorted from blood, obtained at week 4, from a patient treated with tofacitinib. All receptors come from a human donor with alopecia areata.

This clone was detected once. The J gene is TRBJ2-3, the V gene TRBV7-2; no clear D. V dropped 4 bases and J dropped 0 bases, with 8 bases sitting between them. Germline CDR1 reads SGHTA; CDR2 reads FQGNSA. The CDR3 runs to 14 residues. CDR3 coding DNA: TGTGCCAGCAGCTCAGGTTTTAGCACAGATACGCAGTATTTT. Amino acids: CASSSGFSTDTQYF.

This rearrangement joins TRBV29-1 to TRBJ2-1; D may be TRBD1 or TRBD2 (5 bases each). This CDR3 has 11 residues. Germline V CDR1 and CDR2: SQVTM, ANQGSEA. Trimming cost V 2 bases and J 9 bases, with 8 bases left between them. CDR3 residues: CSVENGGEQFF. The CDR3 DNA is TGCAGCGTTGAAAATGGGGGTGAGCAGTTCTTC.

The chain is built from TRBV30 and TRBJ2-1; 11 bases match TRBD2. V lost 5 bases to trimming and J lost 9 bases; unmatched junction nucleotides: 9. In germline, CDR1 is GTSNPN, CDR2 SVGIG (reference sequence). There are 14 residues in the CDR3. CDR3 bases: TGTGCCTGGTCCAAGACTAGCGGGGATAGTGAGCAGTTCTTC. Translated: CAWSKTSGDSEQFF.

The chain has TRBV7-9 and TRBJ2-3; TRBD1 aligns across 8 bases. With V trimmed by 0 bases and J by 8 bases, 4 bases remained unmatched. CDR1 is SEHNR, CDR2 FQNEAQ, per germline (reference sequence). CDR3 length: 14 amino acids. CDR3 bases: TGTGCCAGCAGCTTAGCCAGGGGGCGATCTACGCAGTATTTT. This gives the protein CASSLARGRSTQYF.

This clone was observed a handful of times. The rearrangement joins TRBV5-1 to TRBJ2-5; 13 nucleotides align to TRBD2. The V gene's germline CDR1 is SGHRS and CDR2 YFSETQ. V was clipped by 4 bases and J by 5 bases; unmatched bases: 8. The CDR3 spans 16 residues. The CDR3 spells CASSRQLAGGEETQYF. The CDR3 DNA reads as TGCGCCAGCAGCCGACAACTAGCGGGAGGGGAGGAGACCCAGTACTTC. The full variable domain, rest sourced from reference TRBV5-1 and TRBJ2-5, is KAGVTQTPRYLIKTRGQQVTLSCSPISGHRSVSWYQQTPGQGLQFLFEYFSETQRNKGNFPGRFSGRQFSNSRSEMNVSTLELGDSALYLCASSRQLAGGEETQYFGPGTRLLVL.

The rearrangement joins TRBV2 to TRBJ1-5, with a tentative D call TRBD1 (5 bases). Trimming left V 6 bases short and J 7 bases short, with 13 bases between. The CDR3 spans 13 residues. Germline assignment: CDR1 SNHLY and CDR2 FYNNEI. CDR3 nucleotides: TGTGCCAGCAGACCAGACGGGACCCAGCCCCAGCATTTT. Translated, it gives CASRPDGTQPQHF.

This chain joins TRBV23-1 and TRBJ2-5; D may be TRBD2 (7 bases). TRBV23-1 is an ORF, with its function uncertain. With 6 bases removed from V and 1 base from J, the gap between germline ends came to 24 bases. The CDR3 has 18 residues. CDR3 in amino acids: CASSRGRGTPSGQETQYF. For the CDR3, the DNA is TGCGCCAGCAGCCGAGGGAGGGGGACACCCTCAGGCCAAGAGACCCAGTACTTC.

In its sample, this clone was seen a few times. This rearrangement joins TRBV29-1 to TRBJ1-1; D not certain. Trimming left V 5 bases short and J 0 bases short, with 13 bases between. The CDR3 extends over 14 amino acids. CDR1 and CDR2 (germline): SQVTM, ANQGSEA. CDR3 residues: CSVFRSHMNTEAFF. CDR3 nucleotides: TGCAGCGTTTTCCGTTCCCATATGAACACTGAAGCTTTCTTT. The full variable domain, its missing parts supplied by reference TRBV29-1 and TRBJ1-1, is SAVISQKPSRDICQRGTSLTIQCQVDSQVTMMFWYRQQPGQSLTLIATANQGSEATYESGFVIDKFPISRPNLTFSTLTVSNMSPEDSSIYLCSVFRSHMNTEAFFGQGTRLTVV.

The J gene is TRBJ2-5, the V gene TRBV19, with TRBD2 matching 14 bases. V lost 6 bases to trimming and J lost 5 bases; unmatched junction nucleotides: 8. Germline CDR1 is LNHDA and CDR2 is SQIVND (reference sequence). CDR3 length equals 16 residues. As DNA, the CDR3 is TGTGCCAGTAGAAGATTAGGGACTAGCGGGAGTGAGACCCAGTACTTC. It yields the protein CASRRLGTSGSETQYF.

The rearrangement links TRBV5-1 to TRBJ1-5; a weak D match, TRBD1 (5 bases). This CDR3 comprises 14 residues. Trimming removed 4 bases from V and 3 bases from J, with 11 bases in between. Looked up from germline, CDR1 is SGHRS and CDR2 is YFSETQ. CDR3: CASSRDGYNQPQHF. DNA of the CDR3: TGCGCCAGCAGCCGGGACGGATACAATCAGCCCCAGCATTTT.

Details on this clone: One end of the junction fails to match germline, which may point to a read error. This rearrangement joins TRBV30 to TRBJ1-2; the D is unclear. This CDR3 has 10 residues. Germline V CDR1 and CDR2: GTSNPN, SVGIG (reference sequence). CDR3 sequence (DNA): TGTGCCTGGAGTCGGGAGACTTCGGGCTTC. Its protein product is CAWSRETSGF.

This rearrangement joins TRBV9 to TRBJ2-1; 11 nucleotides line up with TRBD2. This CDR3 has 17 amino acids. Germline lookup yields CDR1 SGDLS and CDR2 YYNGEE. V lost 3 bases, J lost 4 bases, and 9 bases stayed unmatched. CDR3 nucleotides: TGTGCCAGCAGCGCCGAACTAGCGGGAGTCCTTTACAATGAGCAGTTCTTC. This encodes CASSAELAGVLYNEQFF.

The count of this clone is one. The chain links TRBV29-1 to TRBJ2-1; the D is unclear. Germline values: CDR1 SQVTM, CDR2 ANQGSEA. This CDR3 is built from 11 residues. Between the trimmed V and J ends, which lost 4 bases and 8 bases, there was a span of 9 bases. CDR3 in amino acids: CSVGIRDEQFF. CDR3 DNA sequence: TGCAGCGTTGGGATTAGGGATGAGCAGTTCTTC.

In regard to this clone: The sample holds other DNA sequences that translate to the same CDR3. The chain joins TRBV29-1 to TRBJ1-2, with unresolved D. CDR1 is SQVTM, CDR2 ANQGSEA, per germline. V was pared by 4 bases and J by 3 bases, with 6 bases between. The CDR3 spans 11 residues. CDR3 loop: CSVVADYGYTF. The CDR3 DNA is TGCAGCGTTGTAGCGGACTATGGCTACACCTTC.

The chain links TRBV27 to TRBJ2-7; 10 bases align to TRBD2. There are 16 residues in the CDR3. Trimming at V came to 3 bases and at J to 2 bases, leaving 7 bases not matched to a gene. Germline values: CDR1 MNHEY, CDR2 SMNVEV (reference sequence). CDR3 nucleotide sequence: TGTGCCAGCAGTTTCCTCATAGCGGGAGGAACCTACGAGCAGTACTTC. It translates to CASSFLIAGGTYEQYF.

The rearrangement links TRBV15 to TRBJ2-5; TRBD2 aligns across 9 bases. The CDR3 totals 15 residues. J gave up 4 bases and V 6 bases, and 9 bases lay outside the gene matches. Germline CDR1 is LNHNV and CDR2 is YYDKDF (reference sequence). The CDR3 region has the DNA TGTGCCACCAGGCCCCGACTAGCGGCTGGAGAGACCCAGTACTTC. Residues: CATRPRLAAGETQYF.

This clone was observed a few times. The V call is TRBV4-1, the J call TRBJ1-5, with TRBD1 as a possible D gene (5 bases). This CDR3 region has 17 residues. The germline V gene has CDR1 MGHRA and CDR2 YSYEKL. Trimming took 0 bases from V and 2 from J, leaving 14 bases between them. The CDR3 is CASSQDPGQMGNQPQHF. CDR3 DNA sequence: TGCGCCAGCAGCCAAGATCCAGGGCAGATGGGCAATCAGCCCCAGCATTTT.

The count of this clone is one. The chain employs TRBV15 and TRBJ2-2; possible D gene TRBD1, 7 bases. V was shortened by 5 bases and J by 5 bases, with 15 bases between the two germline ends. The CDR3 contains 15 residues. CDR1 is LNHNV and CDR2 is YYDKDF in the germline V gene (reference sequence). The CDR3 spells CATSGRQGGTGELFF. CDR3 sequence (DNA): TGTGCCACCAGCGGAAGACAGGGAGGTACCGGGGAGCTGTTTTTT.

This clone was found a few times. The V gene is TRBV4-1, the J gene TRBJ1-3; 7 bases are shared with TRBD1. This CDR3 comprises 16 residues. V dropped 4 bases and J dropped 2; count of bases not matched to a gene: 8. Germline CDR1 and CDR2: MGHRA and YSYEKL. CDR3 loop: CASSLRQGPPGNTIYF. In nucleotides, the CDR3 is TGCGCCAGCAGCCTACGACAGGGACCCCCTGGAAACACCATATATTTT.

The rearrangement links TRBV19 to TRBJ1-5; TRBD1 aligns across 10 bases. This CDR3 is 15 amino acids long. Trimming at V came to 5 bases and at J to 4 bases, leaving 5 bases not matched to a gene. Germline CDR1 LNHDA, CDR2 SQIVND (reference sequence). The CDR3 is CASSLGTGANQPQHF. The DNA for the CDR3 is TGTGCCAGTAGTCTAGGGACAGGGGCAAATCAGCCCCAGCATTTT.

This chain connects TRBV5-1 to TRBJ2-7, with 8 bases fitting TRBD2. This CDR3 has 15 amino acids. The junction had 4 bases not matched to a gene; V was cut back by 1 base and J by 1 base. Germline V gene sequence: CDR1 SGHRS, CDR2 YFSETQ. The CDR3: CASSLQPSGSYEQYF. CDR3 nucleotide sequence: TGCGCCAGCAGCTTGCAGCCTAGCGGGTCCTACGAGCAGTACTTC.